This T cell receptor (beta chain) was profiled in a study of blood T cell repertoires in COVID-19. V lost 6 bases, J lost 1 base, and 8 bases stayed unmatched. The CDR3 loop spans 16 amino acids. CDR1 KGHSH and CDR2 LQKENI come from the germline V gene. TCRdb's copy holds only in-frame clones and misses some; the assay was immunoSEQ multiplex PCR. Altogether about 140,000 clones are present, 80% to 90% being singletons, with the ten largest covering approximately 10%. What was sequenced was peripheral blood. The TCR comes from a woman of 80 years or more with acute or convalescent COVID-19. The chain combines TRBV18 with TRBJ1-1, with TRBD1 matching 10 bases. CDR3 in DNA: TGTGCCAGCTCCCCCCCCGGGACAGGGGAGAACACTGAAGCTTTCTTT. It yields the protein CASSPPGTGENTEAFF.